The source of this T cell receptor (beta chain) is a study of blood T cell repertoires in COVID-19. Per the authors' pipeline: How many nucleated cells were present was estimated from reference gene primer amplification. TCRdb keeps only in-frame clones here, not all; method: immunoSEQ multiplex PCR. D and trimming come from the DNA, and the V and J calls and clone size come from that table. In the table there are 90,000 to 130,000 clones, 70% to 90% of which are singletons. Source material: peripheral blood. The source of this sequence is a human donor in a cohort sampled during active COVID-19.

The CDR3 DNA is TGTGCCAGCAGGTTGGGGGGGAGTAGCGAGCAGTACTTC. Translating gives CASRLGGSSEQYF. This sequence joins TRBV7-8 and TRBJ2-7; the match to TRBD2 covers 7 bases. The CDR3 contains 13 residues. V gave up 6 bases and J gave up 6 bases; unmatched junction bases: 8. Germline V gene lookup returns CDR1 SGHVS and CDR2 FQNEAQ.